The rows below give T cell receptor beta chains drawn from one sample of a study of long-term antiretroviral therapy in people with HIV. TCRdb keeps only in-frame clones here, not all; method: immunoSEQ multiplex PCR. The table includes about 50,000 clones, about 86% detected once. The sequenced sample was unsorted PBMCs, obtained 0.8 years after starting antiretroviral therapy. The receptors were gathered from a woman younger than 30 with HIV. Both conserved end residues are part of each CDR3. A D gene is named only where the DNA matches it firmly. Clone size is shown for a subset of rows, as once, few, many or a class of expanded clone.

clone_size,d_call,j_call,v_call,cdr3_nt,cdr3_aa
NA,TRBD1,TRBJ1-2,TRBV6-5,TGTGCCAGCAGTTACGCCGGGACAGGGACCTATGGCTACACCTTC,CASSYAGTGTYGYTF
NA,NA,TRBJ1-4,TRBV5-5,TGTGCCAGCAGCACGTGGACAAAAAATGAAAAACTGTTTTTT,CASSTWTKNEKLFF
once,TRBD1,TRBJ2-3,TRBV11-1,TGTGCCAGCAGCTCGGGACAGGGCGCAGATACGCAGTATTTT,CASSSGQGADTQYF
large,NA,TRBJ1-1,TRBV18,TGTGCCAGCTCACCACCTGGACAGCAGAACACTGAAGCTTTCTTT,CASSPPGQQNTEAFF
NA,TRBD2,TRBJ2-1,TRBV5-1,TGCGCCAGCAGCCCCGAACTAGCGGCCATCTCCTACAATGAGCAGTTCTTC,CASSPELAAISYNEQFF
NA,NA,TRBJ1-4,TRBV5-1,TGCGCCAGCAGCCCGGACGGTTATTCGACTAATGAAAAACTGTTTTTT,CASSPDGYSTNEKLFF
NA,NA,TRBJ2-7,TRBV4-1,TGCGCCAGCAGCCAAGAAGGGCTGTACGAGCAGTACTTC,CASSQEGLYEQYF
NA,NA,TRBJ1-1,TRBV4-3,TGCGCCAGCAGCCAAGATGAGGGAGGACAGCTTGAAGCTTTCTTT,CASSQDEGGQLEAFF
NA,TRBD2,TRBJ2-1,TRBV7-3,TGTGCCAGCAGCCCGGGACTAGCGGGAGCATATGAGCAGTTCTTC,CASSPGLAGAYEQFF
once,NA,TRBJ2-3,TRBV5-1,TGCGCCAGCAGCCAAGAACGGAGTAGCACAGATACGCAGTATTTT,CASSQERSSTDTQYF
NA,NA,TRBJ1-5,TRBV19,TGTGCCAGTAGTACCCAAACCAATCAGCCCCAGCATTTT,CASSTQTNQPQHF
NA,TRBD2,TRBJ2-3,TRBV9,TGTGCCAGCAGCCTTAGCGGGAGTACAGATACGCAGTATTTT,CASSLSGSTDTQYF
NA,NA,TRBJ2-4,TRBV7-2,TGTGCCAGCAGCTTAGACGGAACATCCAAAAACATTCAGTACTTC,CASSLDGTSKNIQYF
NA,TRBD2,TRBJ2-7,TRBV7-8,TGTGCCAGCAGCTTGGGACTAGCGGGAGGGGCCGCATTTTACGAGCAGTACTTC,CASSLGLAGGAAFYEQYF
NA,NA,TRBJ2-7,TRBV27,TGTGCCAGCAGTTTAGCTGGAATCTACGAGCAGTACTTC,CASSLAGIYEQYF
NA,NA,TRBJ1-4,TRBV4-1,TGCGCCAGCAGCCAAGATGGGGCCGGGACACTGAATGAAAAACTGTTTTTT,CASSQDGAGTLNEKLFF
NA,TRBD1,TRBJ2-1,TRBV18,TGTGCCAGCTCTGGACAGGGTTTCTACAATGAGCAGTTCTTC,CASSGQGFYNEQFF
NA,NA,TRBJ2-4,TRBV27,TGTGCCAGCAGTTTGAGATATGGCATTCAGTACTTC,CASSLRYGIQYF
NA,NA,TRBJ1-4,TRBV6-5,TGTGCCAGCAGGCCCTCGGGGGCTCGGAATGAAAAACTGTTTTTT,CASRPSGARNEKLFF
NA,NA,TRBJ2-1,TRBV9,TGTGCCAGCAGCGTAGGGAGTTACAATGAGCAGTTCTTC,CASSVGSYNEQFF
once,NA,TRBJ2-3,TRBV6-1,TGTGCCAGCAGTGAATTCCCCGGAGGGAGCACAGATACGCAGTATTTT,CASSEFPGGSTDTQYF
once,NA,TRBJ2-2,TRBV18,TGTGCCAGCTCACCGAGCGGTAGTGATGGGGAGCTGTTTTTT,CASSPSGSDGELFF
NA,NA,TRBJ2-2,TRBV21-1,TGTGCCAGCAGCAAAGGTCGTTACGGGGGGGCCGGGGAGCTGTTTTTT,CASSKGRYGGAGELFF
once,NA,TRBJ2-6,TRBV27,TGTGCCAGCAGCCCAACCCTCCCTGCCTCTGGGGCCAACGTCCTGACTTTC,CASSPTLPASGANVLTF
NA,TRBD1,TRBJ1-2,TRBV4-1,TGCGCCAGCAGCCAAGCTACGACAGGGGATGGCTACACCTTC,CASSQATTGDGYTF
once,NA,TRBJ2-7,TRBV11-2,TGTGCCAGCAGCCCGACCCAACGACAGGTGGGTGAGCAGTACTTC,CASSPTQRQVGEQYF
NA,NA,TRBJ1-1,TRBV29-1,TGCAGCGTTCGGCACCCCGGGACTGAAGCTTTCTTT,CSVRHPGTEAFF
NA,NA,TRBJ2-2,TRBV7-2,TGTGCCAGCAGCACAACCTTGAACACCGGGGAGCTGTTTTTT,CASSTTLNTGELFF
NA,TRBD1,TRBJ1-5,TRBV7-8,TGTGCCAGCAGCTTAGCGGCAGGGGGCGCGGGTCAGCCCCAGCATTTT,CASSLAAGGAGQPQHF
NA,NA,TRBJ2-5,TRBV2,TGTGCCAGCCGTGCATGGGGGGCGCGGGAGACCCAGTACTTC,CASRAWGARETQYF
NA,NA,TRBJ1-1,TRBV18,TGTGCCAGCTCACCACAGGGAAACACTGAAGCTTTCTTT,CASSPQGNTEAFF
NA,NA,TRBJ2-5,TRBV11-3,TGTGCCAGCAGCTTATACGGGGGCCAAGAGACCCAGTACTTC,CASSLYGGQETQYF
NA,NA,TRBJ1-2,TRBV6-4,TGTGCCAGCAGCGCGGGTTGGGGATCTAACTATGGCTACACCTTC,CASSAGWGSNYGYTF
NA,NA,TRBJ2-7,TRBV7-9,TGTGCCAGCAGTTCGTTGGGGGACACGATCTACGAGCAGTACTTC,CASSSLGDTIYEQYF
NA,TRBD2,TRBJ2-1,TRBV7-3,TGTGCCAGCAGCCTCCAATCGGGACTAGCGGGAGGGAGCTCCTACAATGAGCAGTTCTTC,CASSLQSGLAGGSSYNEQFF
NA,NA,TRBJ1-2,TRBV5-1,TGCGCCAGCAGCTTGAACGGGCTCGGTGACGGCTACACCTTC,CASSLNGLGDGYTF
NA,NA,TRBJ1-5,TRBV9,TGTGCCAGCAGCGCCACACTCCGACTTAGCAATCAGCCCCAGCATTTT,CASSATLRLSNQPQHF
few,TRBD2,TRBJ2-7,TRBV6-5,TGTGCCAGCACCCCCCCAGCGGGGTACGAGCAGTACTTC,CASTPPAGYEQYF
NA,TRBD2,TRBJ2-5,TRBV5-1,TGCGCCAGCAGCTTGGAGCTAGCGGGAAGGGAAGAGACCCAGTACTTC,CASSLELAGREETQYF
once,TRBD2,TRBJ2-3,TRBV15,TGTGCCACCAGCAGAGCTAGCGGGGTTACAGATACGCAGTATTTT,CATSRASGVTDTQYF
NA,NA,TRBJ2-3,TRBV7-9,TGTGCCAGCAGCGAAGGACCTTACACAGATACGCAGTATTTT,CASSEGPYTDTQYF
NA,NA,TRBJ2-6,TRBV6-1,TGTGCCAGCAGTGTTCGGGGATCATACTCTGGGGCCAACGTCCTGACTTTC,CASSVRGSYSGANVLTF
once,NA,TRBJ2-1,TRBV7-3,TGTGCCAGCAGCTTGGAAGGGGGGATTTTGAATGAGCAGTTCTTC,CASSLEGGILNEQFF
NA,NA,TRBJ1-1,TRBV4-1,TGCGCCAGCAGAGGGTCTGAAGCTTTCTTT,CASRGSEAFF
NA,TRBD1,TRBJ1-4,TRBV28,TGTGCCAGCAGCCGGAAACAGGGGACGACAAATGAAAAACTGTTTTTT,CASSRKQGTTNEKLFF
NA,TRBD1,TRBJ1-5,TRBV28,TGTGCCAGCAGTTACGCCGGGACAGGGGTGCCTCAGCCCCAGCATTTT,CASSYAGTGVPQPQHF
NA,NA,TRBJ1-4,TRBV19,TGTGCCAGTAGTCCGGGGCCTGAAAAACTGTTTTTT,CASSPGPEKLFF
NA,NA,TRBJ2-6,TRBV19,TGTGCCAGTCGTAGGGGTTCTGGGGCCAACGTCCTGACTTTC,CASRRGSGANVLTF
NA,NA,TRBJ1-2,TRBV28,TGTGCCAGCAGTCCGGTTCAGGGGTCGGGGAATAGTAGGGGCTACACCTTC,CASSPVQGSGNSRGYTF
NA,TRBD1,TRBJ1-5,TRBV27,TGTGCCAGCAGTTTATCGACAGGGGGTCAGCCCCAGCATTTT,CASSLSTGGQPQHF
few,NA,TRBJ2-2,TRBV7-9,TGTGCCAGCAGCTTAGTATCCGGGACCCTTCTCGGGGAGCTGTTTTTT,CASSLVSGTLLGELFF
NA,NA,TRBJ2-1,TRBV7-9,TGTGCCAGCAGCCACTTCACTACCGGATGGAATGAGCAGTTCTTC,CASSHFTTGWNEQFF
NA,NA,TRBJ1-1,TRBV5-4,TGTGCCAGCAGCTTGGGAGGGCTAGAAGCTTTCTTT,CASSLGGLEAFF
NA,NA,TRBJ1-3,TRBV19,TGTGCCAGTAGTGGGATTCTCTCTGGAAACACCATATATTTT,CASSGILSGNTIYF
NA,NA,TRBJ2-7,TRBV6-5,TGTGCCAGCAGACGGGGCTCCTACGAGCAGTACTTC,CASRRGSYEQYF
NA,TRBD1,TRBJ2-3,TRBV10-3,TGTGCCATCAGTGAAAGGGGACAGGGGAACATTGGCACAGATACGCAGTATTTT,CAISERGQGNIGTDTQYF
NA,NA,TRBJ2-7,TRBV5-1,TGCGCCAGCAGCTTGGAATTCCGCAGGGCCGGCGAGCAGTACTTC,CASSLEFRRAGEQYF
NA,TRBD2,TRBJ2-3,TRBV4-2,TGTGCCAGCAGCCAAGATTCGGGTAGCGGGAGTCGAGATACGCAGTATTTT,CASSQDSGSGSRDTQYF
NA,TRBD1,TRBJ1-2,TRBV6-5,TGTGCCAGCAGTTACGACAGGGGAATTAACTATGGCTACACCTTC,CASSYDRGINYGYTF
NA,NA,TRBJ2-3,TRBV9,TGTGCCAGCAGCGCCTATTCTCGCGGCACAGATACGCAGTATTTT,CASSAYSRGTDTQYF